This record looks at one T cell receptor beta chain sequence and its context. Its antigen is still unknown. Base quality data are lacking; no much larger clone is found one base away. The approximately 39 donors, aged about 6 to 100 years, were systemically healthy Caucasian individuals from Russia. Each donor gave 8 to 10 milliliters of peripheral blood, collected into EDTA-treated Vacutainer tubes. Ficoll-Paque density-gradient centrifugation was used to isolate PBMCs, with at least 6.5 million per sample. Total RNA was extracted from PBMCs with Trizol reagent, with at least 6 micrograms obtained per sample. Naive CD45RAhigh/CD27high T cell percentages were measured by flow cytometry on a PBMC aliquot from every donor. The protocol used for the library was 5' RACE. A second PCR of about 6 to 12 cycles was performed with a sample-barcoded 5' primer and a J-beta primer mix. Each TCR beta cDNA molecule received a unique molecular identifier from a template-switch 5' adaptor carrying 12 random nucleotides. Each sample yielded at least 2.5 million CDR3-containing paired-end reads. All of the RNA was converted into first-strand cDNA using the Mint cDNA synthesis kit, with a TRBC-specific oligonucleotide serving as the primer. All cDNA was treated with uracil-DNA glycosylase and then went through a first 18-cycle PCR with the universal primers M1SS and BC2_uni_R. The original pipeline was this. Normalization of each sample was performed by random selection of 1 million high-quality reads, each carrying a distinct molecular identifier. Reads with shared molecular identifiers were discarded instead of being binned into consensus sequences. MiTCR, run with a Q25 quality threshold and the strictest error-elimination algorithm, handled CDR3 identification, clonotype clustering and error correction. Lower-bound total TCR beta diversity was estimated with a nonparametric unseen species model using Euler transformation. TCRdb passed the public sequencing reads through fastp at Q25 and MiXCR, retaining productive beta sequences. One record per CDR3 amino acid sequence lists the most common genes and DNA. The V and J calls reflect TCRdb's pipeline rather than the authors' work. This sample lists 1.5 million to 2 million distinct CDR3 sequences; roughly two fifths were detected once. The ten largest account for around 23% of the sample.

The data belong to a study of blood T cells in healthy people across ages (dated by TCRdb to 2014 to 2015). About the study as a whole: In model experiments, roughly one uniquely barcoded TCR beta cDNA molecule per two T cells was captured by template switching. Four age groups were formed from the donors: young (average approximately 17 years), middle-aged (more than 35), aged (over 55) and long-lived (more than 75). Using deep sequencing normalized with unique cDNA molecular identifiers, the study measured how TCR beta repertoire diversity changes with age. To avoid experimental bias, donors of different ages were distributed randomly across sequencing lanes. For two donors (one aged 18 to 30 and one aged 80 or older), the study analyzed two additional independent replicas of 1 million unique cDNA reads from the same blood draw. What the authors observed across the whole study: A strong correlation was found between observed TCR beta diversity and the percentage of naive T cells measured by flow cytometry. Because the CMV infection status of the donors was unknown, age-related changes in expanded clonotypes may potentially have been confounded. The long-lived group showed more naive CD4+ T cells, fewer expanded clones and increased TCR diversity than the aged group, suggesting age selection. Estimates of total diversity based on one million sequenced T cells were regarded as lower bounds and as underestimates. Conclusive comparison of naive and antigen-experienced compartments was prevented by the profiling of bulk unsorted PBMCs. Observed TCR beta diversity per million T cells fell roughly linearly with age, and a significant reduction was already apparent by age around 39.

The CDR3 goes from the cysteine to the phenylalanine over 14 residues. Only CDR3 DNA is held: 42 bases, read in frame from base 1. From a lookup of the germline V gene, CDR1 and CDR2 are MNHEY and SVGAGI. The receptor was isolated from a human donor in good health. Sequencing input: blood. Recombination connected TRBV6-5 to TRBJ2-1; TRBD1 could be the D gene, as 6 bases match. The assigned J gene may be wrong: the sequence end matches TRBJ2-7 better. The CDR3 is CASSYSRTVYEQYF. The DNA is as follows: TGTGCCAGCAGTTACTCGCGGACAGTTTACGAGCAGTACTTC.